Shown below are 26 T cell receptor beta chains from a single sample sequenced in a study of shared clonotypes between healthy human individuals. Here immunoSEQ multiplex PCR was the method, and the copy in TCRdb shows in-frame clones only, minus some. The sample yields about 1 million clones, approximately 72% seen once. Material: memory CD4+ T cells sorted from blood. As for subset: CD45RA-negative fraction. Every receptor here comes from a man aged 18 to 30 in good health.

V gene TRBV9 combines with J gene TRBJ1-4; tentatively, D is TRBD1 (5 bases). The germline V gene encodes CDR1 SGDLS and CDR2 YYNGEE. Deletions cut 1 base from V and 4 bases from J, with 11 bases between. This CDR3 spans 15 amino acids. CDR3 region: CASSVSEGRNEKLFF. The CDR3 region has the DNA TGTGCCAGCAGCGTAAGTGAGGGACGTAATGAAAAACTGTTTTTT.

V gene TRBV6-6 combines with J gene TRBJ1-6, with a weak D call TRBD1 (5 bases). In germline, CDR1 is MNHNY, CDR2 SVGAGI (reference sequence). Between the trimmed V and J ends, which lost 4 bases and 8 bases, there was a span of 12 bases. The length of the CDR3 is 14 residues. The DNA for the CDR3 is TGTGCCAGCAGTTCCAGGGTGTTGGATTCACCCCTCCACTTT. Translating it yields CASSSRVLDSPLHF.

The genes are TRBV5-1 and TRBJ1-1; 7 positions agree with TRBD1. Looked up from germline, CDR1 is SGHRS and CDR2 is YFSETQ. Unmatched junction bases numbered 8, after V lost 2 bases and J lost 1 base. The CDR3 consists of 16 residues. Here the CDR3 DNA reads TGCGCCAGCAGCTTTACGCGGGGACAGACGAACACTGAAGCTTTCTTT. Protein product: CASSFTRGQTNTEAFF.

This clone was counted many times. CDR3 in DNA: TGTGCCAGCAGCCCCAACCTAGAGACCCAGTACTTC. It is translated as CASSPNLETQYF. This chain joins TRBV11-2 and TRBJ2-5; unclear D gene. In germline, CDR1 is SGHAT, CDR2 FQNNGV. CDR3 length equals 12 residues. V shed 5 bases and J shed 4 bases, with 8 bases lying between them. The full variable domain, with the rest looked up from reference TRBV11-2 and TRBJ2-5, is EAGVAQSPRYKIIEKRQSVAFWCNPISGHATLYWYQQILGQGPKLLIQFQNNGVVDDSQLPKDRFSAERLKGVDSTLKIQPAKLEDSAVYLCASSPNLETQYFGPGTRLLVL.

This chain connects TRBV5-1 to TRBJ2-7, with 10 nucleotides matching TRBD1. V shed 9 bases, J shed 7 bases, and the junction held 13 bases outside the gene matches. The CDR3 covers 14 residues. Germline assignment: CDR1 SGHRS and CDR2 YFSETQ. In nucleotides, the CDR3 is TGCGCCACAAGCCCCGGGACAGGGGTAGAAGAGCAGTACTTC. Amino acid sequence: CATSPGTGVEEQYF.

V usage is TRBV2 and J usage is TRBJ1-3, with a weak D call TRBD1 (5 bases). Germline V gene sequence: CDR1 SNHLY, CDR2 FYNNEI. Between the trimmed V and J ends, which lost 3 bases and 4 bases, there was a span of 10 bases. This CDR3 has 14 residues. The CDR3, as DNA: TGTGCCAGCAGTGATGGCAGGGAAGGAAACACCATATATTTT. Translation: CASSDGREGNTIYF.

The chain carries TRBV11-2 and TRBJ1-2; no clear D gene. Trimming removed 2 bases from V and 4 bases from J, with 11 bases in between. The CDR3 is made up of 14 amino acids. In germline, CDR1 is SGHAT, CDR2 FQNNGV. DNA for the CDR3: TGTGCCAGCAGCTTAAGCCGGAACCTCTATGGCTACACCTTC. Its translation is CASSLSRNLYGYTF.

On this clone itself: The identical CDR3 is also encoded by other nucleotide sequences in the sample. J is TRBJ1-1 and V is TRBV5-1; unclear D gene. CDR1 and CDR2 (germline): SGHRS, YFSETQ. This CDR3 is 13 amino acids long. Trimming pared 2 bases from V and 1 base from J, leaving 6 bases between. DNA for the CDR3: TGCGCCAGCAGCTTCCGGGGGAACACTGAAGCTTTCTTT. Translating gives CASSFRGNTEAFF.

The chain has TRBV28 and TRBJ2-5; D remains unclear. V was pared by 8 bases and J by 1 base, with 8 bases between. CDR3 length: 12 amino acids. Germline-derived CDR1 and CDR2 are MDHEN and SYDVKM. CDR3 bases: TGTGCCAGCGGATGGTTCCAAGAGACCCAGTACTTC. It specifies CASGWFQETQYF.

V and J are TRBV7-6 and TRBJ2-3, with TRBD2 identical over 9 bases. The germline gives CDR1 SGHVS, CDR2 FNYEAQ. The CDR3 loop spans 15 amino acids. V was pared by 4 bases and J by 6 bases, with 8 bases of the junction left unmatched. Here the CDR3 reads CASSSLAGAGDTQYF. CDR3 coding DNA: TGTGCCAGCAGCTCCTTAGCGGGGGCGGGGGATACGCAGTATTTT.

The chain recombines TRBV11-2 with TRBJ1-1; weak D call: TRBD1 (5 bases). Germline V lookup: CDR1 SGHAT, CDR2 FQNNGV. The V end lost 1 base, the J end lost 1 base, and 7 bases lay between the germline ends. CDR3 size: 14 residues. The CDR3 coding sequence is TGTGCCAGCAGCTTAGGGAGGGGGAACACTGAAGCTTTCTTT. It encodes CASSLGRGNTEAFF.

The CDR3 here is CASSVERGRPGGYGYTF. CDR3 in DNA: TGTGCCAGCAGCGTAGAGAGGGGAAGGCCGGGAGGCTATGGCTACACCTTC. This chain links TRBV9 with TRBJ1-2; D is possibly TRBD1 (5 bases). Germline values: CDR1 SGDLS, CDR2 YYNGEE. Trimming shortened V by 0 bases and J by 4 bases, and 19 bases separated the two germline ends. The CDR3 spans 17 residues.

The chain has TRBV7-9 and TRBJ2-7; 7 nucleotides align to TRBD2. The junction had 9 bases not matched to a gene; V was cut back by 2 bases and J by 5 bases. Germline V gives CDR1 SEHNR, CDR2 FQNEAQ (reference sequence). This CDR3 spans 15 amino acids. The CDR3 nucleotides are TGTGCCAGCAGCTTAATCGGCGGGAGTGCTAACGAGCAGTACTTC. Translated: CASSLIGGSANEQYF.

The J gene is TRBJ2-6, the V gene TRBV5-6; D is ambiguous. The V and J ends lost 0 bases and 0 bases respectively, with 7 bases between them. Looked up from germline, CDR1 is SGHDT and CDR2 is YYEEEE. The CDR3 length is 16 residues. The CDR3 reads CASSLGALSGANVLTF. DNA of the CDR3: TGTGCCAGCAGCTTGGGGGCCCTCTCTGGGGCCAACGTCCTGACTTTC.

This sequence joins TRBV19 and TRBJ1-1; the D gene is possibly TRBD1 (6 bases). The germline V and J ends were trimmed by 6 bases and 1 base, with 15 bases remaining between them. Germline CDR1 LNHDA, CDR2 SQIVND (reference sequence). The CDR3 has 15 residues. The DNA of the CDR3 is TGTGCCAGTAGATCCTCCGGGACAAAGAACACTGAAGCTTTCTTT. Protein: CASRSSGTKNTEAFF.

CDR3 amino acids: CASSAASYEQYF. The DNA for the CDR3 is TGTGCCAGCAGTGCGGCGTCCTACGAGCAGTACTTC. The chain uses TRBV2 and TRBJ2-7; the D is unclear. The CDR3 covers 12 residues. Germline-derived CDR1 and CDR2 are SNHLY and FYNNEI. V shed 4 bases and J shed 1 base, with 5 bases lying between them.

This chain's CDR3 is CSGRTAVMNTEAFF. The CDR3 coding sequence is TGCAGCGGCAGGACAGCCGTAATGAACACTGAAGCTTTCTTT. This sequence joins TRBV29-1 and TRBJ1-1; maybe TRBD1 (6 bases). In germline, CDR1 is SQVTM, CDR2 ANQGSEA. The CDR3 consists of 14 residues. Trimming left V 7 bases short and J 0 bases short, with 15 bases between.

On this clone: At the DNA level, this CDR3 is encoded by other sequences in the same sample as well. This chain joins TRBV7-9 and TRBJ1-4; D perhaps matches TRBD1 (5 bases). This CDR3 has 14 amino acids. Between the trimmed V and J ends, which lost 5 bases and 3 bases, there was a span of 10 bases. In germline, CDR1 is SEHNR, CDR2 FQNEAQ (reference sequence). CDR3 nucleotide sequence: TGTGCCAGCAGCCCAGGGACTTCTAATGAAAAACTGTTTTTT. It codes for CASSPGTSNEKLFF.

Many counts were recorded for this clone. V is TRBV19 and J is TRBJ1-3; D is uncertain. The germline V gene encodes CDR1 LNHDA and CDR2 SQIVND (reference sequence). The CDR3 spans 16 residues. Trimming left V 5 bases short and J 2 bases short, with 16 bases between. CDR3 nucleotides: TGTGCCAGTAGTCCCGCCGATGGCTTGGCTGGAAACACCATATATTTT. Translated: CASSPADGLAGNTIYF. Full variable domain (remainder filled in from reference TRBV19 and TRBJ1-3): DGGITQSPKYLFRKEGQNVTLSCEQNLNHDAMYWYRQDPGQGLRLIYYSQIVNDFQKGDIAEGYSVSREKKESFPLTVTSAQKNPTAFYLCASSPADGLAGNTIYFGEGSWLTVV.

The rearrangement joins TRBV18 to TRBJ2-1; 10 bases fit TRBD2. The J segment lost 6 bases and the V segment lost 2 bases, leaving 10 bases of the junction unmatched. Germline-derived CDR1 and CDR2 are KGHSH and LQKENI. The length of the CDR3 is 17 residues. This chain's CDR3 is CASSPGLSAGGRNEQFF. CDR3 sequence (DNA): TGTGCCAGCTCACCAGGGTTATCAGCGGGAGGGCGCAATGAGCAGTTCTTC.

This clone has more than one count but fewer than ten. J is TRBJ2-3 and V is TRBV19, with 7 nucleotides matching TRBD1. The germline CDR1 and CDR2 sequences are LNHDA and SQIVND (reference sequence). This CDR3 spans 16 amino acids. V gave up 3 bases and J gave up 0 bases; unmatched junction bases: 6. The chain's CDR3 is CASSMGWGQSTDTQYF. The CDR3 DNA reads as TGTGCCAGTAGTATGGGTTGGGGACAGAGCACAGATACGCAGTATTTT.

J is TRBJ1-6 and V is TRBV2; 7 nucleotides line up with TRBD1. The CDR3 runs to 16 residues. V lost 6 bases, J lost 4 bases, and 9 bases stayed unmatched. Germline-derived CDR1 and CDR2 are SNHLY and FYNNEI. The CDR3 spells CASSWTAGGYNSPLHF. The DNA for the CDR3 is TGTGCCAGCAGCTGGACTGCAGGGGGGTATAATTCACCCCTCCACTTT.

Note on this clone: In the same sample, other DNA sequences code for this CDR3. The V and J genes are TRBV7-2 and TRBJ1-1; D remains unclear. Trimming took off 4 bases at V and 1 base at J, with 10 bases between the two ends. Per the germline V gene, CDR1 is SGHTA and CDR2 is FQGNSA. The CDR3 spans 14 residues. The DNA of the CDR3 is TGTGCCAGCAGCTCCCAAGGAGGGAACACTGAAGCTTTCTTT. It encodes CASSSQGGNTEAFF.

CDR3 sequence: CASSGTGKLNEQFF. The CDR3 DNA reads as TGTGCCAGCAGCGGGACAGGGAAGCTCAATGAGCAGTTCTTC. This chain uses TRBV5-8 with TRBJ2-1; 9 bases align to TRBD1. Germline CDR1 SGHTS, CDR2 YDEGEE. J lost 6 bases, V lost 4 bases, and 5 bases had no gene match. The CDR3 extends over 14 amino acids.

The CDR3 bases are TGTGCCAGTAGTCCAACTCTTGGTTACGAGCAGTACTTC. This translates into CASSPTLGYEQYF. The chain combines TRBV19 with TRBJ2-7; D unresolved. Trimming removed 5 bases from V and 4 bases from J, with 12 bases in between. CDR1 is LNHDA, CDR2 SQIVND, per germline (reference sequence). The CDR3 is made up of 13 amino acids.

The chain employs TRBV15 and TRBJ2-1; 14 bases align to TRBD2. V gave up 2 bases and J gave up 6 bases; unmatched junction bases: 12. Per the germline V gene, CDR1 is LNHNV and CDR2 is YYDKDF (reference sequence). The CDR3 extends over 19 amino acids. This CDR3 is CATSRQSRTSGRLSNEQFF. The CDR3 coding sequence is TGTGCCACCAGCAGACAATCTCGGACTAGCGGGAGGTTATCCAATGAGCAGTTCTTC. Full variable domain (remainder filled in from reference TRBV15 and TRBJ2-1): DAMVIQNPRYQVTQFGKPVTLSCSQTLNHNVMYWYQQKSSQAPKLLFHYYDKDFNNEADTPDNFQSRRPNTSFCFLDIRSPGLGDTAMYLCATSRQSRTSGRLSNEQFFGPGTRLTVL.